One sample yielded the 29 T cell receptor beta chains listed below, sequenced in a study of technical replicates of blood from a few donors. Sequenced by immunoSEQ multiplex PCR; TCRdb stores in-frame clones only, minus some. The sample includes around 80,000 clones, 95% to 98% seen only once; the top ten take approximately 0.15%. The specimen was T cells isolated from PBMCs. These receptors were obtained from a human donor in good health.

The chain combines TRBV2 with TRBJ2-3, with a tentative D call TRBD1 (8 bases). V shed 3 bases and J shed 5 bases, with 18 bases lying between them. The germline gives CDR1 SNHLY, CDR2 FYNNEI. The CDR3 is 16 amino acids. CDR3 bases: TGTGCCAGCAGTGACCCCACAGGGGGGGCGGAAGATACGCAGTATTTT. This encodes CASSDPTGGAEDTQYF.

The genes are TRBV12-5 and TRBJ1-1; 9 bases agree with TRBD1. The CDR3 extends over 18 amino acids. V gave up 0 bases and J gave up 6 bases; unmatched junction bases: 14. Germline CDR1 LGHNT, CDR2 FRNRAP. For the CDR3, the DNA is TGTGCTAGTGGTTTGGTCCAGACGGGACAGGGCGGCCCCCCTGAAGCTTTCTTT. Its translation: CASGLVQTGQGGPPEAFF.

This clone came up once. J is TRBJ1-2 and V is TRBV19; 12 positions agree with TRBD1. Germline-derived CDR1 and CDR2 are LNHDA and SQIVND (reference sequence). Trimming cost V 3 bases and J 7 bases; bases outside gene matches: 3. The CDR3 totals 14 residues. CDR3 sequence: CASSMGQGAGGYTF. The CDR3 coding sequence is TGTGCCAGTAGTATGGGACAGGGGGCAGGTGGCTACACCTTC.

This chain links TRBV30 with TRBJ1-5; 10 bases align to TRBD1. With 2 bases clipped from V and 6 bases from J, the junction kept 4 bases outside the gene matches. Germline V CDR1 and CDR2: GTSNPN, SVGIG (reference sequence). The CDR3 extends over 14 amino acids. The chain's CDR3 is CAWSMTGGGQPQHF. CDR3 sequence (DNA): TGTGCCTGGAGTATGACAGGGGGCGGTCAGCCCCAGCATTTT.

The V and J genes are TRBV7-9 and TRBJ1-4, with D possibly being TRBD1 (6 bases). The CDR3 has 15 residues. The V and J ends lost 4 bases and 10 bases respectively, with 19 bases between them. The germline V gene has CDR1 SEHNR and CDR2 FQNEAQ (reference sequence). The CDR3 region is CASSSLQGVLGKLFF. The CDR3 DNA reads as TGTGCCAGCAGCTCGTTACAGGGTGTTCTCGGAAAACTGTTTTTT.

The genes are TRBV5-1 and TRBJ1-4, with D possibly TRBD1 on 6 matching bases. CDR1 SGHRS and CDR2 YFSETQ come from the germline V gene. The CDR3 contains 15 residues. V was cut by 4 bases and J by 5 bases, with 15 bases left in between. This chain's CDR3 is CASSPTGTSNEKLFF. CDR3 DNA: TGCGCCAGCAGCCCGACCGGGACATCCAATGAAAAACTGTTTTTT.

This chain joins TRBV19 and TRBJ2-7; 9 bases align to TRBD1. The germline V gene has CDR1 LNHDA and CDR2 SQIVND (reference sequence). The CDR3 runs 14 residues. V was pared by 7 bases and J by 3 bases, with 7 bases of the junction left unmatched. CDR3 in amino acids: CASNKGQGIYEQYF. The CDR3, as DNA: TGTGCCAGTAACAAGGGACAGGGAATCTACGAGCAGTACTTC. The full variable domain, with the rest looked up from reference TRBV19 and TRBJ2-7, is DGGITQSPKYLFRKEGQNVTLSCEQNLNHDAMYWYRQDPGQGLRLIYYSQIVNDFQKGDIAEGYSVSREKKESFPLTVTSAQKNPTAFYLCASNKGQGIYEQYFGPGTRLTVT.

This chain links TRBV4-2 with TRBJ2-1; maybe TRBD2 (6 bases). The CDR3 is 15 residues long. The V end was cut by 0 bases, the J end by 7 bases, with 13 bases between. Looked up from germline, CDR1 is LGHNA and CDR2 is YNFKEQ. The CDR3, as DNA: TGTGCCAGCAGCCAAGATTTGGGAGGCTGGAATGAGCAGTTCTTC. The encoded protein is CASSQDLGGWNEQFF.

The chain recombines TRBV10-2 with TRBJ2-2, with TRBD1 as a possible D gene (6 bases). The length of the CDR3 is 15 residues. Germline CDR1 is WSHSY and CDR2 is SAAADI. V was trimmed by 3 bases and J by 1 base, leaving 9 bases between them. CDR3 loop: CASSDRTENTGELFF. CDR3 coding DNA: TGCGCCAGCAGTGATAGGACAGAGAACACCGGGGAGCTGTTTTTT.

The chain combines TRBV6-5 with TRBJ2-7, with D perhaps matching TRBD1 (6 bases). Trimming took 4 bases from V and 1 from J, leaving 17 bases between them. Germline V gene lookup returns CDR1 MNHEY and CDR2 SVGAGI. The CDR3 has 16 amino acids. CDR3 in amino acids: CASSFFLTGESYEQYF. The CDR3 DNA sequence: TGTGCCAGCAGTTTCTTTCTGACAGGCGAATCCTACGAGCAGTACTTC.

The gene calls are TRBV27 and TRBJ2-7, with 8 bases that match TRBD2. V was clipped by 6 bases and J by 6 bases; unmatched bases: 22. The CDR3 is 18 amino acids. Germline V gene sequence: CDR1 MNHEY, CDR2 SMNVEV (reference sequence). The CDR3 here is CASSSGRARVAGTSEQYF. In nucleotides, the CDR3 is TGTGCCAGCAGCTCCGGCAGGGCGAGGGTAGCGGGAACCTCCGAGCAGTACTTC.

J is TRBJ2-7 and V is TRBV4-2; no reliable D call. Germline CDR1 LGHNA, CDR2 YNFKEQ. This CDR3 comprises 13 residues. Trimming pared 0 bases from V and 5 bases from J, leaving 8 bases between. This CDR3 is CASSQDLPNEQYF. The CDR3 nucleotides are TGTGCCAGCAGCCAAGACTTACCTAACGAGCAGTACTTC.

The chain links TRBV11-2 to TRBJ1-1; 7 nucleotides agree with TRBD1. CDR1 is SGHAT, CDR2 FQNNGV, per germline. This CDR3 region has 15 residues. Germline trimming cut 1 base from V and 3 bases from J; bases unmatched to any gene: 5. CDR3 DNA: TGTGCCAGCAGCTTAGCGCAGGGGGGCTACACTGAAGCTTTCTTT. Encoded protein: CASSLAQGGYTEAFF.

The chain employs TRBV2 and TRBJ1-1, with D possibly being TRBD1 (6 bases). Trimming shortened V by 8 bases and J by 5 bases, and 15 bases separated the two germline ends. Germline V gene lookup returns CDR1 SNHLY and CDR2 FYNNEI. This CDR3 region has 13 residues. The CDR3 bases are TGTGCCAGCCAACAGGGTTTTAGAACTGAAGCTTTCTTT. Translation: CASQQGFRTEAFF.

The chain joins TRBV28 to TRBJ2-3; 9 bases align to TRBD1. Germline lookup yields CDR1 MDHEN and CDR2 SYDVKM. This CDR3 spans 13 amino acids. Losses at the gene ends were 5 bases for V and 4 bases for J; bases not matched to a gene: 1. CDR3: CASSRQGADTQYF. DNA for the CDR3: TGTGCCAGCAGTCGACAGGGGGCAGATACGCAGTATTTT.

The chain links TRBV4-1 to TRBJ1-4; 8 nucleotides match TRBD1. Unmatched junction bases numbered 4, after V lost 1 base and J lost 6 bases. The CDR3 has 15 residues. Germline V gene lookup returns CDR1 MGHRA and CDR2 YSYEKL. The CDR3 DNA is TGCGCCAGCAGCCAAGTGGGGACAGGCTATGAAAAACTGTTTTTT. Its protein is CASSQVGTGYEKLFF.

V usage is TRBV14 and J usage is TRBJ2-7; perhaps TRBD2 as D (6 bases). With 3 bases removed from V and 3 bases from J, the gap between germline ends came to 18 bases. The CDR3 is 16 amino acids. The germline CDR1 and CDR2 sequences are SGHDN and FVKESK. The CDR3 DNA sequence: TGTGCCAGCAGCCATTCCAGGGAGCGGAGGGGCTACGAGCAGTACTTC. This gives the protein CASSHSRERRGYEQYF.

The chain is built from TRBV19 and TRBJ1-2; D unresolved. Trimming shortened V by 6 bases and J by 5 bases, and 19 bases separated the two germline ends. This CDR3 is built from 15 residues. Germline V gene lookup returns CDR1 LNHDA and CDR2 SQIVND (reference sequence). CDR3 sequence: CASRLVSEPEYGYTF. For the CDR3, the DNA is TGTGCCAGTAGGCTTGTTTCGGAGCCGGAATATGGCTACACCTTC.

This chain joins TRBV15 and TRBJ2-5; 8 bases align to TRBD1. Germline values: CDR1 LNHNV, CDR2 YYDKDF (reference sequence). This CDR3 spans 14 amino acids. Germline trimming cut 7 bases from V and 6 bases from J; bases unmatched to any gene: 10. The CDR3 nucleotides read TGTGCCACCATGGAGACAGGGGCATTCAAGACCCAGTACTTC. Amino acids: CATMETGAFKTQYF.

CDR3 DNA sequence: TGTGCCAGCAGCGCGGGACGGGGCAATCAGCCCCAGCATTTT. Protein: CASSAGRGNQPQHF. V and J are TRBV2 and TRBJ1-5; TRBD1 might be the D (5 bases). V was cut by 6 bases and J by 2 bases, with 11 bases left in between. CDR3 length: 14 residues. CDR1 and CDR2 (germline): SNHLY, FYNNEI.

DNA for the CDR3: TGTGCCAGCAGCTTGGCCAGGGTCCAGTCGGTCTACGAGCAGTACTTC. Protein: CASSLARVQSVYEQYF. The V call is TRBV5-6, the J call TRBJ2-7; possible D gene TRBD1, 5 bases. The CDR3 spans 16 residues. V lost 0 bases, J lost 3 bases, and 16 bases lay in between. CDR1 and CDR2 (germline): SGHDT, YYEEEE.

This chain links TRBV6-1 with TRBJ2-6; weak D call: TRBD2 (6 bases). The CDR3 runs to 20 residues. Germline V gene data show CDR1 as MNHNS and CDR2 as SASEGT. Trimming cost V 0 bases and J 4 bases, with 22 bases left between them. CDR3 sequence (DNA): TGTGCCAGCAGTGAAGCGCTTCTTGGACTACGTCAATTGGGGGCCAACGTCCTGACTTTC. It translates to CASSEALLGLRQLGANVLTF.

On this clone itself: Additional DNA sequences in this sample encode the identical CDR3. The V gene is TRBV27, the J gene TRBJ2-7; a possible D gene is TRBD2 (6 bases). The V gene's germline CDR1 is MNHEY and CDR2 SMNVEV (reference sequence). The CDR3 totals 14 residues. Trimming removed 5 bases at V and 3 bases at J, with 14 bases between. The CDR3 nucleotides are TGTGCCAGCAGTCTCTCGTCCGGGGGCTACGAGCAGTACTTC. Its translation is CASSLSSGGYEQYF.

J is TRBJ2-7 and V is TRBV5-8; 11 bases are shared with TRBD2. CDR3 length equals 15 residues. Germline V gives CDR1 SGHTS, CDR2 YDEGEE. V lost 2 bases to trimming and J lost 3 bases; unmatched junction nucleotides: 4. CDR3 amino acids: CASSFRLAGRYEQYF. The CDR3, as DNA: TGTGCCAGCAGCTTTAGACTAGCGGGACGCTACGAGCAGTACTTC.

This chain uses TRBV9 with TRBJ2-1; 9 nucleotides align to TRBD2. This CDR3 contains 15 residues. The germline CDR1 and CDR2 sequences are SGDLS and YYNGEE. The J segment lost 8 bases and the V segment lost 0 bases, leaving 6 bases of the junction unmatched. The CDR3 reads CASSVDGLASDEQFF. The CDR3 DNA is TGTGCCAGCAGCGTAGATGGACTAGCGAGCGATGAGCAGTTCTTC.

The chain has TRBV4-1 and TRBJ2-7, with TRBD1 matching over 9 bases. The CDR3 is 16 amino acids. Per the germline V gene, CDR1 is MGHRA and CDR2 is YSYEKL. The junction had 11 bases not matched to a gene; V was cut back by 3 bases and J by 5 bases. The CDR3 here is CASSHPQGAHWDEQYF. CDR3 sequence (DNA): TGCGCCAGCAGCCATCCACAGGGGGCCCATTGGGACGAGCAGTACTTC.

CDR3 sequence (DNA): TGTGCCAGCAGTTTGGCGGGTTTGGACACTGAAGCTTTCTTT. Amino acids: CASSLAGLDTEAFF. The rearrangement links TRBV28 to TRBJ1-1; D not certain. Germline V gene sequence: CDR1 MDHEN, CDR2 SYDVKM. Between the trimmed V and J ends, which lost 3 bases and 3 bases, there was a span of 11 bases. This CDR3 has 14 residues.

V usage is TRBV2 and J usage is TRBJ2-3; D is undetermined. Germline CDR1 and CDR2: SNHLY and FYNNEI. V was cut by 0 bases and J by 3 bases, with 7 bases left in between. The CDR3 has 14 amino acids. CDR3 DNA: TGTGCCAGCAGTGAAGCGCTTGAGACAGATACGCAGTATTTT. Its translation: CASSEALETDTQYF.

The chain recombines TRBV10-3 with TRBJ1-1; 8 bases fit TRBD1. CDR1 is ENHRY and CDR2 is SYGVKD in the germline V gene. Trimming at V came to 8 bases and at J to 4 bases, leaving 9 bases not matched to a gene. This CDR3 comprises 14 residues. The CDR3 DNA follows: TGTGCCATCGGGGCGGACAGGGAGTTCACTGAAGCTTTCTTT. Encoded protein: CAIGADREFTEAFF.